This T cell receptor beta chain derives from a study of blood T cells in healthy people across ages. Findings and caveats of the study: Naive CD4+ cells and diversity were both higher in long-lived donors than in aged donors.

The CDR3 runs to 15 residues. V was trimmed by 2 bases and J by 3 bases, leaving 11 bases between them. Germline V gene sequence: CDR1 SGHRS, CDR2 YFSETQ. Alongside a J-beta primer mix, a sample-barcoded 5' primer served in a second PCR lasting about 7 to 11 cycles. CDR3-containing paired-end reads numbered at least 2.5 million in each sample. MiXCR was run by TCRdb on the 5' RACE reads, yielding one entry per CDR3 protein. The sample lists 650,000 to 900,000 distinct CDR3 sequences, 60% to 80% occurring once. Donors ranged from 6 to 90 years old and were healthy Caucasians in Russia. Per-sample yields of isolated PBMCs were at least 6 million. A remark on this clonotype: Its target is not known.

The chain links TRBV5-1 to TRBJ2-2; tentatively, D is TRBD2 (5 bases). The TCR comes from a man younger than 45 in good health. The source material was blood. CDR3 in amino acids: CASSFARGDTGELFF. The CDR3 nucleotides read TGCGCCAGCAGCTTTGCCCGGGGTGACACCGGGGAGCTGTTTTTT. The whole variable domain, remainder taken from reference TRBV5-1 and TRBJ2-2, is KAGVTQTPRYLIKTRGQQVTLSCSPISGHRSVSWYQQTPGQGLQFLFEYFSETQRNKGNFPGRFSGRQFSNSRSEMNVSTLELGDSALYLCASSFARGDTGELFFGEGSRLTVL.